This T cell receptor (beta chain) was identified during a study of T cells expressing NK-cell markers. For the study at large: According to the study, TCR beta repertoires originated from sorted CD3+CD56+NKG2C+, CD3+CD56+NKG2C- and CD3+CD56-NKG2C+ T cells.

TCRdb reprocessed the 5' RACE reads; each CDR3 protein has one entry and no DNA is given. There are 350,000 to 450,000 distinct CDR3 sequences in the sample, with 5.2% held by the top ten. The study, taken as a whole, reports: For a few donors, these clonotypes were likewise the leading ones in the CD3+CD56-NKG2C+ fraction.

Comments on this clonotype: Its antigen is as yet unknown.

CDR1 MDHEN and CDR2 SYDVKM come from the germline V gene. The CDR3 consists of 13 residues. Material: blood T cells: a sorted CD56 or NKG2C T cell subset, CD4+ or CD8+ T cells, or bulk PBMC T cells (not recorded which). The receptor was isolated from a man aged 18-69 years in good health. The genes are TRBV28 and TRBJ2-5; TCRdb's D call of TRBD1 is untestable without DNA. CDR3 protein: CASRVGGDETQYF.